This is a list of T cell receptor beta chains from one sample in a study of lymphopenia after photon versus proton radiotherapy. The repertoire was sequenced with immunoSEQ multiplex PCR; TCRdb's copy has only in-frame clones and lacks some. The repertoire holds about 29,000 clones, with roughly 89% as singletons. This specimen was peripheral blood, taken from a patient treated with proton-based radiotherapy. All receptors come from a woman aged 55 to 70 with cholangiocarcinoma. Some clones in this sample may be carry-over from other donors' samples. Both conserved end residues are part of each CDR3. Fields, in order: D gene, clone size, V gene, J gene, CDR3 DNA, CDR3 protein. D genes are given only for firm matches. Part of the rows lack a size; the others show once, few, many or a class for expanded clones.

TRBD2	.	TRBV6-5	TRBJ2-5	TGTGCCAGCAGTAGGGCGGGGGGGCGCCAAGAGACCCAGTACTTC	CASSRAGGRQETQYF
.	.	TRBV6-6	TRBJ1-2	TGTGCCAGCAGTTATTCGGGGGAGGATGGCTACACCTTC	CASSYSGEDGYTF
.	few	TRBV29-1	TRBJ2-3	TGCAGCGTGCGAACGGGGACCACAGATACGCAGTATTTT	CSVRTGTTDTQYF
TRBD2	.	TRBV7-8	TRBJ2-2	TGTGCCAGCGGAGTCGTAGCGGGGAGGGGGGAGCTGTTTTTT	CASGVVAGRGELFF
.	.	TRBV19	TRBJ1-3	TGTGCCAGCGCCGGGCAGGGGATCTCTGGAAACACCATATATTTT	CASAGQGISGNTIYF
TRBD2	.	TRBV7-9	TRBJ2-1	TGTGCCTCCAGGCGGACTAGCGGGAGCAATGAGCAGTTCTTC	CASRRTSGSNEQFF
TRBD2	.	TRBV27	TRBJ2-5	TGTGCCAGCAGAGCGGGGGGGACTCTACAAGAGACCCAGTACTTC	CASRAGGTLQETQYF
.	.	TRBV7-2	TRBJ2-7	TGTGCCAGCAGCTTATACGCAGGAATCTACGAGCAGTACTTC	CASSLYAGIYEQYF
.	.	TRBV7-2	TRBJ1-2	TGTGCCAGCAGCTCACTGCCCCAGGGATCCTATGGCTACACCTTC	CASSSLPQGSYGYTF
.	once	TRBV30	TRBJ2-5	TGTGCCTGGAGTTTTGTTGTGGGCCCCTCGTTGGGGGCCCAGTACTTC	CAWSFVVGPSLGAQYF
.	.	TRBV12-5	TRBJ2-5	TGTGCTAGTGGTTTGGGACTAGGGCCGACAGAGACCCAGTACTTC	CASGLGLGPTETQYF
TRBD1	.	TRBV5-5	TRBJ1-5	TGTGCCAGCAGCCGCCGGGACAGGGAGCATCAGCCCCAGCATTTT	CASSRRDREHQPQHF
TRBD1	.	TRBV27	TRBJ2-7	TGTGCCAGCAGTTTATCGCCAGGGGGCTTCCTCTGGGAGCAGTACTTC	CASSLSPGGFLWEQYF
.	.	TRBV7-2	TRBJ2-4	TGTGCCAGCAGCTTTCCTGCCAAAAACATTCAGTACTTC	CASSFPAKNIQYF
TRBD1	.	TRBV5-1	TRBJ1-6	TGCGCCAGCAGCCCGACAGGGGGCCATAATTCACCCCTCCACTTT	CASSPTGGHNSPLHF
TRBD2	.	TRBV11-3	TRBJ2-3	TGTGCCAGCAGCTTAGATGGCGGGGGGCAAACAGATACGCAGTATTTT	CASSLDGGGQTDTQYF
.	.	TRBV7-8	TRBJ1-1	TGTGCCAGCAGACCCCTCACAGGTACTCATGAAGCTTTCTTT	CASRPLTGTHEAFF
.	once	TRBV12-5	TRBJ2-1	TGTGCTAGTGGTTCCTATGGGGGACTGAGCTCCTACAATGAGCAGTTCTTC	CASGSYGGLSSYNEQFF
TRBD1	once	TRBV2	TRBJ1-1	TGTGCCAGCAGTGAAGCTCTCGGGACAGGGAACACTGAAGCTTTCTTT	CASSEALGTGNTEAFF
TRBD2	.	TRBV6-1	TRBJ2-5	TGTGCCAGCAGTAGCGGGGGCCCCAAAGAGACCCAGTACTTC	CASSSGGPKETQYF
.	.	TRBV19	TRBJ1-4	TGTGCCAGTAGCCCTAGGAGTGCAACTAATGAAAAACTGTTTTTT	CASSPRSATNEKLFF
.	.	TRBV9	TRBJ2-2	TGTGCCAGCAGCGCGGGACATCTCAACACCGGGGAGCTGTTTTTT	CASSAGHLNTGELFF
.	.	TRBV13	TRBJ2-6	TGTGCCAGCAGCCGGGTAGGGGCCAACGTCCTGACTTTC	CASSRVGANVLTF
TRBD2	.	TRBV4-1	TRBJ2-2	TGCGCCAGCAGCCACCCAGGACTAGCGGGACCCGGGGAGCTGTTTTTT	CASSHPGLAGPGELFF
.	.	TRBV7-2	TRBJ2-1	TGTGCCAGCAGCCCTTGGGGGAGCTCCTACAATGAGCAGTTCTTC	CASSPWGSSYNEQFF
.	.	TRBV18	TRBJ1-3	TGTGCCAGCTCACCAAGTCGAGGCTCCGGAAACACCATATATTTT	CASSPSRGSGNTIYF
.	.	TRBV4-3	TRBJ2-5	TGCGCCAGCAGCGTAGGAGGGGACGGAGAGACCCAGTACTTC	CASSVGGDGETQYF
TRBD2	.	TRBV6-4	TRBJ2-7	TGTGCCAGCAGTGACTGGGGACTAGCGGGAGTGGAGAGCTCCTACGAGCAGTACTTC	CASSDWGLAGVESSYEQYF
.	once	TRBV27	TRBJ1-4	TGTGCCAGTCAGAGGCGGGGGGCCAGGGATGAAAAACTGTTTTTT	CASQRRGARDEKLFF
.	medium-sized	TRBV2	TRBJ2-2	TGTGCCAGCAGGGCAAACGGGCCCGGGGAGCTGTTTTTT	CASRANGPGELFF
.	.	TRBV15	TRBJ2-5	TGTGCCACCAGCAGCACAGGGTCGGTAGAGACCCAGTACTTC	CATSSTGSVETQYF
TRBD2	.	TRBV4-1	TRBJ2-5	TGCGCCAGCAGCCCTGGACTAGCGGGAGGGCGAGAGACCCAGTACTTC	CASSPGLAGGRETQYF
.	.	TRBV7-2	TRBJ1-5	TGTGCCAGCAGCTTAGGGGGACATAGCAATCAGCCCCAGCATTTT	CASSLGGHSNQPQHF
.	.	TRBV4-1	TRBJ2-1	TGCGCCAGCAGCCAAGGGGGCTCCTACAATGAGCAGTTCTTC	CASSQGGSYNEQFF
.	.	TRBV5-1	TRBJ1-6	TGCGCCAGCACCCAGGACAGTAATTCACCCCTCCACTTT	CASTQDSNSPLHF
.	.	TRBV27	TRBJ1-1	TGTGCCAGCAGTTCGGGACGGAGGGGGGGCACTGAAGCTTTCTTT	CASSSGRRGGTEAFF
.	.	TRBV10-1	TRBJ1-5	TGCGCCAGCAGTGAGTCTCTTCGTCAGCCCCAGCATTTT	CASSESLRQPQHF
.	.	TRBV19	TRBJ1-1	TGTGCCAGTAGTGATATAGGGAGACACGGAGCTTTCTTT	CASSDIGRHGAFF
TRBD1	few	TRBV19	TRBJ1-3	TGTGCCAGTAGTTGGGACAGTCTAAGAAACACCATATATTTT	CASSWDSLRNTIYF
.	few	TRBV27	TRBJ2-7	TGTGCCAGCAGTTTAATTGGGACCATCAACTCCTACGAGCAGTACTTC	CASSLIGTINSYEQYF
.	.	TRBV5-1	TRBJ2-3	TGCGCCAGCAGCTACGGGGGACGATCAGATACGCAGTATTTT	CASSYGGRSDTQYF
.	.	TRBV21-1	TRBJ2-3	TGTGCCAGCCTTAGGAAGCGGGAGGAGTGCGCAGATACGCAGTATTTT	CASLRKREECADTQYF
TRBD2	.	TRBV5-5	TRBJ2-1	TGTGCCAGCAGCCCCAGCGGGGGGCCGCGTAATGAGCAGTTCTTC	CASSPSGGPRNEQFF
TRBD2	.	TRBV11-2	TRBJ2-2	TGTGCCAGCAGCGTCACTAGCGGAAGCACCGGGGAGCTGTTTTTT	CASSVTSGSTGELFF